The 28 T cell receptor beta chains below all came from one sample that was sequenced in a study of blood T cells in healthy people across ages. The second PCR ran roughly 6 to 11 cycles with a sample-barcoded 5' primer and J-beta primers. TCRdb processed the 5' RACE reads anew with MiXCR; each CDR3 protein has one entry. The table includes 1.2 million to 1.5 million distinct CDR3 sequences, approximately 63% detected once. The specimen was blood. The receptor source for this set is a man aged 18 to 29 in good health.

This clonotype was seen once. The gene calls are TRBV28 and TRBJ2-6; perhaps TRBD1 as D (7 bases). The CDR3 contains 18 residues. Trimming removed 6 bases at V and 0 bases at J, with 18 bases between. CDR1 MDHEN and CDR2 SYDVKM come from the germline V gene. CDR3 bases: TGTGCCAGCAGACCCGGGGGACAGATTGTCTCTGGGGCCAACGTCCTGACTTTC. Its protein product is CASRPGGQIVSGANVLTF.

The gene calls are TRBV3-1 and TRBJ2-4; D not resolved. The J call could be wrong; TRBJ2-7 is a better fit for the DNA end. The CDR3 runs 14 residues. Germline V gene sequence: CDR1 LGHDT, CDR2 YNNKEL (reference sequence). The CDR3 DNA sequence: TGTGCCAGCAGCCAAGATTCATTCGGTAGCGAGCAGTACTTC. Translation: CASSQDSFGSEQYF.

The rearrangement uses TRBV29-1 and TRBJ2-6; D tentatively reads TRBD1 or TRBD2 (5 bases each). Trimming pared 6 bases from V and 1 base from J, leaving 13 bases between. The length of the CDR3 is 15 residues. The germline gives CDR1 SQVTM, CDR2 ANQGSEA. The CDR3 DNA is TGCAGCGTCTTCGACGGGACGTCTGGGGCCAACGTCCTGACTTTC. Translated: CSVFDGTSGANVLTF.

The chain carries TRBV25-1 and TRBJ2-7; D gene uncertain. V was clipped by 4 bases and J by 1 base, with 8 bases between them. Germline V gives CDR1 MGHDK, CDR2 SYGVNS. CDR3 size: 13 residues. CDR3 in DNA: TGTGCCAGCAGTGGGTCCGAGTCCTACGAGCAGTACTTC. Protein: CASSGSESYEQYF.

The V gene is TRBV4-1, the J gene TRBJ1-2; tentatively, D is TRBD1 (6 bases). The V end was cut by 3 bases, the J end by 2 bases, with 22 bases between. CDR3 length equals 18 residues. CDR1 is MGHRA, CDR2 YSYEKL, per germline. The DNA of the CDR3 is TGCGCCAGCAGCCAGAATTCACAGGGAGAGCGGATAAACTATGGCTACACCTTC. This translates into CASSQNSQGERINYGYTF.

This clonotype has only a few counts. The rearrangement uses TRBV5-1 and TRBJ2-3, with 9 bases fitting TRBD1. There are 16 residues in the CDR3. V lost 4 bases, J lost 6 bases, and 12 bases stayed unmatched. CDR1 and CDR2 from the germline V gene are SGHRS and YFSETQ. DNA for the CDR3: TGCGCCAGCAGCCAGGGACAGGGATCCTCGCGGGATACGCAGTATTTT. Amino acid sequence: CASSQGQGSSRDTQYF.

This rearrangement joins TRBV6-6 to TRBJ2-1; no reliable D call. CDR3 size: 14 residues. Germline V gene sequence: CDR1 MNHNY, CDR2 SVGAGI (reference sequence). Trimming removed 5 bases at V and 8 bases at J, with 16 bases between. The CDR3 is CASSHRVLGDEQFF. The CDR3 DNA is TGTGCCAGCAGTCATCGGGTCCTTGGGGATGAGCAGTTCTTC.

The chain is built from TRBV13 and TRBJ1-1, with D possibly being TRBD1 (5 bases). V was shortened by 5 bases and J by 0 bases, with 10 bases between the two germline ends. The CDR3 runs 14 residues. CDR1 and CDR2 from the germline V gene are PRHDT and FYEKMQ (reference sequence). The CDR3 protein is CASSALQVNTEAFF. CDR3 DNA: TGTGCCAGCAGCGCCCTACAGGTGAACACTGAAGCTTTCTTT.

This clonotype occurred a few times. V gene TRBV6-2 or TRBV6-3 combines with J gene TRBJ1-1, with D unclear. CDR3 length: 13 residues. The germline CDR1 and CDR2 sequences are MNHEY and SVGEGT. The V end was cut by 2 bases, the J end by 2 bases, with 6 bases between. CDR3 protein: CASSYTINTEAFF. The DNA of the CDR3 is TGTGCCAGCAGTTACACCATAAACACTGAAGCTTTCTTT.

This sequence joins TRBV15 and TRBJ1-5, with D unclear. The CDR3 has 19 amino acids. CDR1 and CDR2 (germline): LNHNV, YYDKDF (reference sequence). Trimming took off 0 bases at V and 0 bases at J, with 18 bases between the two ends. The CDR3 DNA reads TGTGCCACCAGCAGAGATCGGGCGGAGGGAACCTATAGCAATCAGCCCCAGCATTTT. This gives the protein CATSRDRAEGTYSNQPQHF.

This clonotype was seen only a few times. One end of the junction varies from germline; a read error may be responsible. The chain links TRBV20-1 to TRBJ2-1; 10 bases line up with TRBD2. The CDR3 is made up of 17 amino acids. Germline V CDR1 and CDR2: DFQATT, SNEGSKA (reference sequence). The chain's CDR3 is CSASGGSGRRIVNEQFF. CDR3 coding DNA: TGTAGTGCCTCAGGGGGTAGCGGGAGGAGAATAGTCAATGAGCAGTTCTTC.

The rearrangement joins TRBV20-1 to TRBJ2-3; TRBD2 agrees at 8 bases. The CDR3 length is 16 residues. Germline V gene lookup returns CDR1 DFQATT and CDR2 SNEGSKA (reference sequence). The V segment lost 6 bases and the J segment 1 base; nucleotides outside the gene matches: 12. The CDR3 is CSAPGTGGARTDTQYF. CDR3 bases: TGCAGTGCGCCTGGGACGGGGGGGGCCCGCACAGATACGCAGTATTTT.

The genes are TRBV4-3 and TRBJ1-1; no clear D. The V gene lost 0 bases and the J gene lost 9 bases, with 14 bases spanning the gap. CDR1 LGHNA and CDR2 YSLEER come from the germline V gene. There are 14 residues in the CDR3. CDR3 protein: CASSQDQWVHQAFF. The CDR3 DNA reads TGCGCCAGCAGCCAAGATCAGTGGGTCCACCAAGCTTTCTTT.

This clonotype has only a few counts. The chain is built from TRBV11-2 and TRBJ1-5; tentative D call: TRBD1 (5 bases). Trimming stripped 5 bases from V and 4 bases from J, with 12 bases between. Germline V gene lookup returns CDR1 SGHAT and CDR2 FQNNGV. The CDR3 length is 14 residues. The CDR3 DNA sequence: TGTGCCAGCAGCGATATGGGGGAGAATCAGCCCCAGCATTTT. Protein sequence: CASSDMGENQPQHF.

This rearrangement joins TRBV15 to TRBJ2-7, with D perhaps TRBD1 (6 bases). The germline V and J ends were trimmed by 0 bases and 0 bases, with 18 bases remaining between them. Germline V gene lookup returns CDR1 LNHNV and CDR2 YYDKDF (reference sequence). The CDR3 spans 18 residues. CDR3 amino acids: CATSREDSVDRNSYEQYF. The CDR3, as DNA: TGTGCCACCAGCAGAGAAGATTCGGTAGACAGGAACTCCTACGAGCAGTACTTC.

V is TRBV20-1 and J is TRBJ1-2; D is ambiguous. Trimming took off 5 bases at V and 0 bases at J, with 13 bases between the two ends. Germline V gives CDR1 DFQATT, CDR2 SNEGSKA (reference sequence). CDR3 length equals 14 residues. DNA of the CDR3: TGCAGTGCTCAAGCGGTTCTAGCTAACTATGGCTACACCTTC. It codes for CSAQAVLANYGYTF.

The CDR3 sequence: CASSLALGAEAFF. The CDR3 DNA sequence: TGTGCCAGCAGCTTAGCCCTTGGCGCTGAAGCTTTCTTT. V and J are TRBV7-6 and TRBJ1-1; D ambiguous. The CDR3 consists of 13 residues. V was trimmed by 0 bases and J by 6 bases, leaving 8 bases between them. The V gene's germline CDR1 is SGHVS and CDR2 FNYEAQ. Full variable domain (outside the CDR3, taken from reference TRBV7-6 and TRBJ1-1): GAGVSQSPRYKVTKRGQDVALRCDPISGHVSLYWYRQALGQGPEFLTYFNYEAQQDKSGLPNDRFSAERPEGSISTLTIQRTEQRDSAMYRCASSLALGAEAFFGQGTRLTVV.

The chain uses TRBV6-1 and TRBJ1-2; 8 bases are shared with TRBD1. The V gene's germline CDR1 is MNHNS and CDR2 SASEGT. With V trimmed by 1 base and J by 7 bases, 11 bases remained unmatched. This CDR3 has 16 amino acids. The CDR3 DNA reads TGTGCCAGCAGTGAAGGGTTGGCAGGGGGCGTACGTGGCTACACCTTC. Protein: CASSEGLAGGVRGYTF.

The DNA of the CDR3 is TGTGCCAGCAGCTTAGCTGGACAGTACTCACCCCTCCACTTT. This gives the protein CASSLAGQYSPLHF. The chain is built from TRBV7-2 and TRBJ1-6; possibly TRBD1 for D (6 bases). Germline CDR1 and CDR2: SGHTA and FQGNSA. The germline V and J ends were trimmed by 0 bases and 10 bases, with 10 bases remaining between them. CDR3 length: 14 residues.

The chain uses TRBV9 and TRBJ2-1, with D perhaps being TRBD1 or TRBD2 (5 bases each). Germline lookup yields CDR1 SGDLS and CDR2 YYNGEE. V lost 3 bases, J lost 8 bases, and 21 bases lay in between. The CDR3 loop spans 16 amino acids. The CDR3 sequence: CASSGPGPQSSHEQFF. CDR3 sequence (DNA): TGTGCCAGCAGCGGACCGGGACCCCAAAGCTCCCATGAGCAGTTCTTC.

J is TRBJ2-1 and V is TRBV5-1, with D uncertain. The CDR3 runs to 16 residues. V lost 2 bases and J 9 bases, leaving 21 bases between the germline ends. Germline values: CDR1 SGHRS, CDR2 YFSETQ. The CDR3 sequence is CASSFWDHSAPGEQFF. The DNA of the CDR3 is TGCGCCAGCAGCTTTTGGGATCACAGCGCCCCGGGTGAGCAGTTCTTC.

The genes are TRBV7-9 and TRBJ2-4, with D perhaps matching TRBD1 (6 bases). The J call may be wrong; the DNA end is better matched by TRBJ2-7. The CDR3 is 16 amino acids. Per germline, CDR1 SEHNR and CDR2 FQNEAQ (reference sequence). The CDR3 nucleotides read TGTGCCAGCAGCCAAGAGACAGGCCCTCTCTCCTACGAGCAGTACTTC. Translated, it gives CASSQETGPLSYEQYF.

The chain combines TRBV20-1 with TRBJ2-1; tentatively, D is TRBD1 or TRBD2 (6 bases each). CDR1 and CDR2 (germline): DFQATT, SNEGSKA (reference sequence). V was clipped by 4 bases and J by 4 bases, with 17 bases between them. The CDR3 sequence is 15 residues long. In DNA, the CDR3 is TGCAGTGCTATAGGGGGGATAGAATCTTACAATGAGCAGTTCTTC. This translates into CSAIGGIESYNEQFF.

V usage is TRBV12-3 or TRBV12-4 and J usage is TRBJ2-4, with TRBD1 identical over 9 bases. TRBJ2-7 matches the DNA end more closely, so the J call is doubtful. This CDR3 has 16 residues. The CDR3 coding sequence is TGTGCCAGTACCTACCTAGGTGGGACAGGGACCTACGAGCAGTACTTC. Residues: CASTYLGGTGTYEQYF.

The V call is TRBV3-1, the J call TRBJ2-5; 9 nucleotides align to TRBD1. Germline V lookup: CDR1 LGHDT, CDR2 YNNKEL (reference sequence). The CDR3 is 14 residues long. V lost 4 bases, J lost 5 bases, and 5 bases stayed unmatched. The CDR3 bases are TGTGCCAGCAGCCCGACAGGGGGAATTGAGACCCAGTACTTC. Its protein is CASSPTGGIETQYF.

A few counts support this clonotype. The V call is TRBV10-3, the J call TRBJ2-1; the D gene is possibly TRBD1 (6 bases). The CDR3 contains 14 residues. V lost 11 bases to trimming and J lost 5 bases, with 19 bases between them. CDR1 is ENHRY and CDR2 is SYGVKD in the germline V gene. The CDR3 protein is CASGRPGANNEQFF. The CDR3 bases are TGTGCCTCCGGTCGTCCAGGGGCCAACAATGAGCAGTTCTTC.

J is TRBJ2-7 and V is TRBV5-1, with D uncertain. The germline CDR1 and CDR2 sequences are SGHRS and YFSETQ. V lost 0 bases and J 9 bases, leaving 10 bases between the germline ends. The CDR3 spans 12 residues. In DNA, the CDR3 is TGCGCCAGCAGCTTGGATCAATTCGTGCAGTACTTC. Encoded protein: CASSLDQFVQYF. Full variable domain (remainder filled in from reference TRBV5-1 and TRBJ2-7): KAGVTQTPRYLIKTRGQQVTLSCSPISGHRSVSWYQQTPGQGLQFLFEYFSETQRNKGNFPGRFSGRQFSNSRSEMNVSTLELGDSALYLCASSLDQFVQYFGPGTRLTVT.

This chain connects TRBV7-2 to TRBJ1-4, with a weak D call TRBD1 (6 bases). The germline gives CDR1 SGHTA, CDR2 FQGNSA. V was cut by 4 bases and J by 8 bases, with 20 bases left in between. The CDR3 covers 16 residues. CDR3 region: CASSSQTGRRGEKLFF. The CDR3 DNA reads TGTGCCAGCAGCTCACAAACAGGGAGGCGCGGCGAAAAACTGTTTTTT.